A single T cell receptor beta chain is shown here with its context. Its ends do not fully match the called genes, so a read error is possible. This sample was included in a study of blood T cell repertoires in COVID-19. Profiling relied on immunoSEQ multiplex PCR, and the TCRdb table lists in-frame clones only, not all of them. The repertoire holds 150,000 to 200,000 clones, with roughly four fifths as singletons. The CDR3 sequence is 14 residues long. The V gene's germline CDR1 is MNHNS and CDR2 SASEGT. Specimen: peripheral blood. The chain recombines TRBV6-1 with TRBJ1-2, with 7 bases lining up with TRBD1. The receptor comes from a man aged 60 to 69 with active or convalescent COVID-19. Here the CDR3 DNA reads TGTGCCAGCAGTGAACTTCGGGACAGAAGTGGGCCGGTCTTC. It is translated as CASSELRDRSGPVF.